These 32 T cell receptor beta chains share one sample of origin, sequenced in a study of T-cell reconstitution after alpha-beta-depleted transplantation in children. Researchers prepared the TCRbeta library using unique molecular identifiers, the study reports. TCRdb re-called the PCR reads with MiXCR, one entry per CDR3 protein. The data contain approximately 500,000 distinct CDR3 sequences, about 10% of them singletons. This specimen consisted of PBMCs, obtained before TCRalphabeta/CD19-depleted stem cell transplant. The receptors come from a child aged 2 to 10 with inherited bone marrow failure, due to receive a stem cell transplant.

Here the CDR3 reads CASSLAEWDREKGETQYF. CDR3 nucleotides: TGCGCCAGCAGCTTGGCCGAATGGGACAGGGAGAAGGGAGAGACCCAGTACTTC. The chain employs TRBV5-1 and TRBJ2-5, with 9 bases that match TRBD1. Germline CDR1 and CDR2: SGHRS and YFSETQ. This CDR3 comprises 18 residues. Trimming at V came to 0 bases and at J to 4 bases, leaving 13 bases not matched to a gene.

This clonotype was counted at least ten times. This CDR3 is CASSSDINRNSPLHF. The CDR3 nucleotides are TGTGCCAGCAGCTCAGACATTAATAGGAATTCACCCCTCCACTTT. V gene TRBV7-9 combines with J gene TRBJ1-6, with no clear D. Germline V gene data show CDR1 as SEHNR and CDR2 as FQNEAQ (reference sequence). This CDR3 region has 15 residues. Trimming stripped 4 bases from V and 7 bases from J, with 14 bases between.

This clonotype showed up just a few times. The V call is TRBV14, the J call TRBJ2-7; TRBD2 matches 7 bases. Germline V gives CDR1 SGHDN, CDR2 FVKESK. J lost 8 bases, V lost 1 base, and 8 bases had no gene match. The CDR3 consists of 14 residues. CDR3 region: CASSQALREGKQYF. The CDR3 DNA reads TGTGCCAGCAGCCAAGCCCTCAGGGAGGGAAAGCAGTACTTC. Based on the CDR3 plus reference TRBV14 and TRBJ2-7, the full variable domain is EAGVTQFPSHSVIEKGQTVTLRCDPISGHDNLYWYRRVMGKEIKFLLHFVKESKQDESGMPNNRFLAERTGGTYSTLKVQPAELEDSGVYFCASSQALREGKQYFGPGTRLTVT.

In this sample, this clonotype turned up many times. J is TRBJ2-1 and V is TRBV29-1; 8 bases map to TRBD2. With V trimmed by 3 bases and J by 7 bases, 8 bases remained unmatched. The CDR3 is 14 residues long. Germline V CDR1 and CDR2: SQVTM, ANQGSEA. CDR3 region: CSVDHLGLENEQFF. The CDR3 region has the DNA TGCAGCGTTGATCACCTGGGACTAGAAAATGAGCAGTTCTTC.

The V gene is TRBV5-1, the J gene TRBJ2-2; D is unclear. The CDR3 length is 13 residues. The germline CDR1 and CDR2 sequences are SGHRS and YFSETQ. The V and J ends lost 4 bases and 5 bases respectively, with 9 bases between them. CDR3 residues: CASSGIRTGELFF. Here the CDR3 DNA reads TGCGCCAGCAGCGGGATACGGACCGGGGAGCTGTTTTTT.

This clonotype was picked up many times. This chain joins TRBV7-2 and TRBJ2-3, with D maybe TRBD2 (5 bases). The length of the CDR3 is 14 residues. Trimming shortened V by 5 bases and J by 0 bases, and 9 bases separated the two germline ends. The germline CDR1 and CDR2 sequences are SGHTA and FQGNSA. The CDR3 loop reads CASSLTRSTDTQYF. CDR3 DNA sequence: TGTGCCAGCAGCCTAACTAGAAGCACAGATACGCAGTATTTT.

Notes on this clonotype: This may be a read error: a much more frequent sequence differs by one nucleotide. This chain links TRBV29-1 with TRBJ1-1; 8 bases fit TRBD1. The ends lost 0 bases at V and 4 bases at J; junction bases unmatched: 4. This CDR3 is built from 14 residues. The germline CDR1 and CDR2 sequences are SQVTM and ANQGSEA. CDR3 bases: TGCAGCGTTGAAGATCAGGGGGCCGGCACTGAAGCTTTCTTT. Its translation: CSVEDQGAGTEAFF.

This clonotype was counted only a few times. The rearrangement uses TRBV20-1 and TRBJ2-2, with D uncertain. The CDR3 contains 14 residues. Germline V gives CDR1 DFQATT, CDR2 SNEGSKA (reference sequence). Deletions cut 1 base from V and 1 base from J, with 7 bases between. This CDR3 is CSARVSLNTGELFF. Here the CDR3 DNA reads TGCAGTGCTAGAGTTAGCTTGAACACCGGGGAGCTGTTTTTT.

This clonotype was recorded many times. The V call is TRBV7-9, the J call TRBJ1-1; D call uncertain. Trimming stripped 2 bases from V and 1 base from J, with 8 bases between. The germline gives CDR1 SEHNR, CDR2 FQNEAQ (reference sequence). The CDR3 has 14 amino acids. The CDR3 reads CASSLISENTEAFF. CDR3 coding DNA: TGTGCCAGCAGCTTAATTTCCGAGAACACTGAAGCTTTCTTT.

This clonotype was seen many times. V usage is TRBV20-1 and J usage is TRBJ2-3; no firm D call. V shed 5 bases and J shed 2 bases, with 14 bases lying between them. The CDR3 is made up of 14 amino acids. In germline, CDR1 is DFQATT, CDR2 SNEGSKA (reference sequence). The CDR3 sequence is CSAGRTAVTDTQYF. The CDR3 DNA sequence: TGCAGTGCTGGAAGGACGGCCGTCACAGATACGCAGTATTTT.

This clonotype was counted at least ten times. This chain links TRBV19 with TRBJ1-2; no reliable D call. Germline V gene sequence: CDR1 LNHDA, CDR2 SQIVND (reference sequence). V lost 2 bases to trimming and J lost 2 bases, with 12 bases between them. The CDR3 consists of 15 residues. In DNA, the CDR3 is TGTGCCAGTAGTATAAGGGTCGGGCAGAACTATGGCTACACCTTC. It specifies CASSIRVGQNYGYTF.

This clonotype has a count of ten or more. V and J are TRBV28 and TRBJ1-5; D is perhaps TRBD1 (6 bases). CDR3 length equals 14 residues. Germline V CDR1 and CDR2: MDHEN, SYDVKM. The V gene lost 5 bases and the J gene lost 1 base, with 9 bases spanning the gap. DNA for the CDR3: TGTGCCAGCAGTCACAGGGCGAGCAATCAGCCCCAGCATTTT. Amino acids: CASSHRASNQPQHF.

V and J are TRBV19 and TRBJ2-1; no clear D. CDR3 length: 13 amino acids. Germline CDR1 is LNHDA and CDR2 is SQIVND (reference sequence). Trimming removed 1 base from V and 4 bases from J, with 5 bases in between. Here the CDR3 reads CASSIALYNEQFF. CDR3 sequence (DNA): TGTGCCAGTAGTATAGCTCTATACAATGAGCAGTTCTTC.

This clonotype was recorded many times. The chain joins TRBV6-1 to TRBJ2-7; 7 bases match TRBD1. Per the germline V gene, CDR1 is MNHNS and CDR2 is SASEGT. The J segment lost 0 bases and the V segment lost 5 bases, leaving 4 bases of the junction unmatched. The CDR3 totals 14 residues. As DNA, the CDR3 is TGTGCCAGCAGTCGGGACAGCCCCTCCTACGAGCAGTACTTC. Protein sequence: CASSRDSPSYEQYF.

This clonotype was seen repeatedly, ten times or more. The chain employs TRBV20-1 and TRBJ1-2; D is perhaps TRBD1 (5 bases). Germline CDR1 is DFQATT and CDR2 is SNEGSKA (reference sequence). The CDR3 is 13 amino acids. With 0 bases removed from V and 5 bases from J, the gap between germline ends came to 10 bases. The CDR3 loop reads CSARDGGGYGYTF. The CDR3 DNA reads TGCAGTGCTAGAGATGGGGGGGGTTATGGCTACACCTTC.

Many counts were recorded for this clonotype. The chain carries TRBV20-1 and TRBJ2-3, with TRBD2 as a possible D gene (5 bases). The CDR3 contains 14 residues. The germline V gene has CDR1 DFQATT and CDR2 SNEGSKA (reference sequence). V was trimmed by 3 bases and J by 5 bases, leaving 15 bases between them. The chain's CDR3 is CSARGNGIEDTQYF. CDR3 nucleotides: TGCAGTGCTAGGGGGAACGGGATCGAAGATACGCAGTATTTT.

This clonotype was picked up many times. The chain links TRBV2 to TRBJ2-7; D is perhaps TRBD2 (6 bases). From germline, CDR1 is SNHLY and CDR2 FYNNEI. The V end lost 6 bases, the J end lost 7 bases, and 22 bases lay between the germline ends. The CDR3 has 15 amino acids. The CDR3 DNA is TGTGCCAGCAGACCCGGGACTTCTTTCCTGGGGGAGCAGTACTTC. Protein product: CASRPGTSFLGEQYF.

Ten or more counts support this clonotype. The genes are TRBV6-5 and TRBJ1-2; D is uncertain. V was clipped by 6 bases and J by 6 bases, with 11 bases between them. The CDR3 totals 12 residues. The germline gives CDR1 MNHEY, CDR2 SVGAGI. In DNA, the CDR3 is TGTGCCAGCAGAGAGGGATTCAATGGCTACACCTTC. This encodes CASREGFNGYTF.

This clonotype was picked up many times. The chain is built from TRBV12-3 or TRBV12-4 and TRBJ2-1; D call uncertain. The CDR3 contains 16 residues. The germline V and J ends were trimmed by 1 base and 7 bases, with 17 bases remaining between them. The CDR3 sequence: CASSLGPARGRNEQFF. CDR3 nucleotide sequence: TGTGCCAGCAGTTTAGGGCCAGCGAGAGGTAGAAATGAGCAGTTCTTC.

The CDR3 region has the DNA TGTGCCTGCTGCCAGGAACAGGGTGAGGCCTACAATGAGCAGTTCTTC. It specifies CACCQEQGEAYNEQFF. The chain joins TRBV12-5 to TRBJ2-1, with D perhaps matching TRBD1 (6 bases). Germline V gene lookup returns CDR1 LGHNT and CDR2 FRNRAP. The CDR3 runs to 16 residues.

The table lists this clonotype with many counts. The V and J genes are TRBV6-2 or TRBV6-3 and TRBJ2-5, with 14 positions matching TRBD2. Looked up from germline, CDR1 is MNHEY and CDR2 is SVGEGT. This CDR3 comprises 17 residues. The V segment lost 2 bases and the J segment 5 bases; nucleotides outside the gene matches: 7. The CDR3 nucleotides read TGTGCCAGCAGTTACGTCTCGGGACTAGCGGGAGAGGAGACCCAGTACTTC. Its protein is CASSYVSGLAGEETQYF.

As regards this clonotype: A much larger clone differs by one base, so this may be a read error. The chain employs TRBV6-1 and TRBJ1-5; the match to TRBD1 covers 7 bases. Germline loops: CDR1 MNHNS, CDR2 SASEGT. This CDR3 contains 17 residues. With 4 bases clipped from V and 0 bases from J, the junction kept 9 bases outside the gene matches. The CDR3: CASSAPYRGPSNQPQHF. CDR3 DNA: TGTGCCAGCAGTGCCCCCTACAGGGGCCCTAGCAATCAGCCCCAGCATTTT.

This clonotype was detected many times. In DNA form, the CDR3 reads TGTGCCAGCATAAGCCCTGGGGCCAACGTCCTGACTTTC. It codes for CASISPGANVLTF. The V and J genes are TRBV12-3 or TRBV12-4 and TRBJ2-6; unclear D gene. Trimming cost V 7 bases and J 2 bases, with 6 bases left between them. CDR3 size: 13 residues.

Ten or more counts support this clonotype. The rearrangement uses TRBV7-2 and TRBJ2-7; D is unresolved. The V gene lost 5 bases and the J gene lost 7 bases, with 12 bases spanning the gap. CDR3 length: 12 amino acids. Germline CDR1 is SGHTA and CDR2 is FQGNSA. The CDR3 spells CASSAYAREQYF. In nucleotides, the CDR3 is TGTGCCAGCAGCGCGTACGCAAGGGAGCAGTACTTC.

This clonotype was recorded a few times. In DNA, the CDR3 is TGCAGCGTTGAAGACATGCAGGGGGCATACAATGAGCAGTTCTTC. It yields the protein CSVEDMQGAYNEQFF. This chain uses TRBV29-1 with TRBJ2-1, with 8 bases fitting TRBD1. The CDR3 sequence is 15 residues long. Germline CDR1 reads SQVTM; CDR2 reads ANQGSEA. With 0 bases clipped from V and 4 bases from J, the junction kept 5 bases outside the gene matches.

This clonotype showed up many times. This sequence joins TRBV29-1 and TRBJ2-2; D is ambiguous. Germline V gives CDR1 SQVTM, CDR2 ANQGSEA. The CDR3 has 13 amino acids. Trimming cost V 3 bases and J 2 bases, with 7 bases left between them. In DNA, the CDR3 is TGCAGCGTTGAGGCCACAAACACCGGGGAGCTGTTTTTT. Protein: CSVEATNTGELFF.

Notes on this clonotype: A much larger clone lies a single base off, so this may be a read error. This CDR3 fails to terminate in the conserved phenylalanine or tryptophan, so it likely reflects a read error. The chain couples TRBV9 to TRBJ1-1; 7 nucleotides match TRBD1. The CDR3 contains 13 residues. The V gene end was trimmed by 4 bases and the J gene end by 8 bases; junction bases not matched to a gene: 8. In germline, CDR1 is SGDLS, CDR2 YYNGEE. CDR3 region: CASSIGPDREAFS. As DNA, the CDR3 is TGTGCCAGCAGCATTGGACCGGACAGGGAAGCTTTCTCT.

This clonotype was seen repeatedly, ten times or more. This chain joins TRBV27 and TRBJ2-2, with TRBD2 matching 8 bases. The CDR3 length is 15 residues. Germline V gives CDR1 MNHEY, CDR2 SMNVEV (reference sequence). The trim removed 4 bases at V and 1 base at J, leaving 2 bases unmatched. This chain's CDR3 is CASSSGLGNTGELFF. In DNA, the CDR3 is TGTGCCAGCAGTTCGGGACTAGGGAACACCGGGGAGCTGTTTTTT.

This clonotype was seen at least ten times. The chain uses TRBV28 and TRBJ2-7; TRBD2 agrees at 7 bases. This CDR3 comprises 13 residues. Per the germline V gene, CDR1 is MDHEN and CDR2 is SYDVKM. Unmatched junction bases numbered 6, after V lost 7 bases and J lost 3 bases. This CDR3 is CASNAGVVYEQYF. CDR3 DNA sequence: TGTGCCAGCAACGCGGGAGTTGTCTACGAGCAGTACTTC.

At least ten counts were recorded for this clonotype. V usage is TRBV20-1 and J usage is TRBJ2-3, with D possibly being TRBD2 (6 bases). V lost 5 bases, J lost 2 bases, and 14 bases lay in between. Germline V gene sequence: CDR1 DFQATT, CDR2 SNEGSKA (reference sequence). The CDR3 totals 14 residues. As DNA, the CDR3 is TGCAGTGCTGGACGAGCGGGTTTCACAGATACGCAGTATTTT. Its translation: CSAGRAGFTDTQYF.

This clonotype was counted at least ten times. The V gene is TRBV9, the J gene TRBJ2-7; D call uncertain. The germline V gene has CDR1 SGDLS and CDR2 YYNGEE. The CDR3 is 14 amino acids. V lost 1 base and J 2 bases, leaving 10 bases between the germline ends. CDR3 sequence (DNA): TGTGCCAGCAGCGTATCCATGACTCCCTACGAGCAGTACTTC. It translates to CASSVSMTPYEQYF.

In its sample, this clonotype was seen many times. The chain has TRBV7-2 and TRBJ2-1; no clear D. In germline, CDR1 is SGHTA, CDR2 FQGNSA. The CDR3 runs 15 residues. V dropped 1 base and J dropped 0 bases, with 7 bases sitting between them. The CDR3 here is CASSLVTPSYNEQFF. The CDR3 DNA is TGTGCCAGCAGCTTAGTAACCCCCTCCTACAATGAGCAGTTCTTC.